This is a list of T cell receptor beta chains from one sample in a study of memory B cells and T cells in multiple sclerosis. Sequenced by immunoSEQ multiplex PCR; TCRdb stores in-frame clones only, minus some. This table holds about 14,000 clones, roughly three quarters found once. Sequencing was performed on memory (CD45RO+) CD4+ T cells from blood. Source of these receptors: a human donor with multiple sclerosis. The CDR3 runs from the conserved cysteine through the conserved F or W. D genes are given only for firm matches. Clone size is not always given. Where it is, it says once, few, many or a class for expanded clones.

CDR3nt,CDR3aa,abundance,d_gene,j_gene,v_gene
TGCGCCAGCACTCCCCCGGGGACAGGGGGCTCCTACGAGCAGTACTTC,CASTPPGTGGSYEQYF,-,TRBD1,TRBJ2-7,TRBV5-1
TGTGCCACCGTTGGGGACAGGGACAACGAGCAGTACTTC,CATVGDRDNEQYF,-,TRBD1,TRBJ2-7,TRBV19
TGTGCCAGCAGTTACGGCCAGTCACCCCTCCACTTT,CASSYGQSPLHF,once,-,TRBJ1-6,TRBV6-5
TGTGCCAGCAGCTTGGTGGCCCGGGGTACGCAGTATTTT,CASSLVARGTQYF,-,-,TRBJ2-3,TRBV7-2
TGCGCCAGCAGGGGGGACAGGGCTGGAAACACCATATATTTT,CASRGDRAGNTIYF,-,TRBD1,TRBJ1-3,TRBV5-1
TGTGCCAGCAGTCCAATGGGGGGTATCGACGAGCAGTACTTC,CASSPMGGIDEQYF,-,-,TRBJ2-7,TRBV2
TGCGCCAGCAGCCGAATAGAGGGCCCAGATACGCAGTATTTT,CASSRIEGPDTQYF,-,-,TRBJ2-3,TRBV4-1
TGCGCCAGCAGCAATGGACTAGCGGGACCACAAGAGACCCAGTACTTC,CASSNGLAGPQETQYF,-,TRBD2,TRBJ2-5,TRBV5-1
TGTGCCAGCAGTCCATTCAGGGGGGATAATTCACCCCTCCACTTT,CASSPFRGDNSPLHF,-,TRBD1,TRBJ1-6,TRBV27
TGTGCCAGCAGCTCGGACAGGGGACAAGAGACCCAGTACTTC,CASSSDRGQETQYF,-,TRBD1,TRBJ2-5,TRBV6-1
TGCGCCAGCAGTGACCCCGGACTAGCGGAGACCCAGTACTTC,CASSDPGLAETQYF,few,TRBD2,TRBJ2-5,TRBV10-2
TGCGCCAGCCGCGACACTCAACTGGGCTATGGCTACACCTTC,CASRDTQLGYGYTF,-,-,TRBJ1-2,TRBV5-1
TGTGCCAGCAGTCCAGCGTGGGATAATTCACCCCTCCACTTT,CASSPAWDNSPLHF,few,-,TRBJ1-6,TRBV7-9
TGTGCCAGTCAAGACTGGACTAGAAGCGCCGGGGAGCTGTTTTTT,CASQDWTRSAGELFF,once,TRBD2,TRBJ2-2,TRBV19
TGTGCCAGCAGCCCGAGCGGGAGGGGGAGGGGAGAGACCCAGTACTTC,CASSPSGRGRGETQYF,-,TRBD2,TRBJ2-5,TRBV9
TGTGCCGGGGTGCAGGGGGCTACGCAGTATTTT,CAGVQGATQYF,-,TRBD1,TRBJ2-3,TRBV30
TGTGCCAGCAGCCAGGACCGGGACTCTGGGGCCAACGTCCTGACTTTC,CASSQDRDSGANVLTF,few,-,TRBJ2-6,TRBV4-2
TGCGCCAGCAGTTACACCGGGACTAGCGGCAATGAGCAGTTCTTC,CASSYTGTSGNEQFF,-,TRBD2,TRBJ2-1,TRBV5-1
TGCGCCAGCAGCGGGTTAGCGGGTTCCTACAATGAGCAGTTCTTC,CASSGLAGSYNEQFF,-,TRBD2,TRBJ2-1,TRBV5-1
TGTGCCAGCCCGACAGGGGAAAGGGAAGATACGCAGTATTTT,CASPTGEREDTQYF,-,TRBD1,TRBJ2-3,TRBV6-1
TGTGCCAGCAGCTCTAACCCCGGGACAAAGGGCTACACCTTC,CASSSNPGTKGYTF,-,-,TRBJ1-2,TRBV7-6
TGTGCCAGTAGTATGGACCCGGCGGGGGCACAGTACTTC,CASSMDPAGAQYF,-,-,TRBJ2-7,TRBV19
TGTGCCAGCAGCCGCGGACTTCTAGAGACCCAGTACTTC,CASSRGLLETQYF,once,-,TRBJ2-5,TRBV6-5
TGTGCCAGCAGCCCGGGACAGGGACTTGGAAACACCATATATTTT,CASSPGQGLGNTIYF,few,TRBD1,TRBJ1-3,TRBV9